The 2 T cell receptor beta chains below were found in one sample sequenced in a study of blood T cell repertoires in COVID-19. The repertoire was sequenced with immunoSEQ multiplex PCR; TCRdb's copy has only in-frame clones and lacks some. The sample has about 140,000 clones, around three quarters seen once. Specimen: peripheral blood. All receptors come from a man in his 60s with acute or convalescent COVID-19.

The V call is TRBV9, the J call TRBJ2-2, with a weak D call TRBD1 (6 bases). The CDR3 is 15 residues long. CDR1 is SGDLS and CDR2 is YYNGEE in the germline V gene. V lost 3 bases to trimming and J lost 0 bases, with 9 bases between them. The CDR3 DNA reads as TGTGCCAGCAGCGCCAGGGGCTCGAACACCGGGGAGCTGTTTTTT. Its translation: CASSARGSNTGELFF. Complete variable domain (other parts from reference TRBV9 and TRBJ2-2): DSGVTQTPKHLITATGQRVTLRCSPRSGDLSVYWYQQSLDQGLQFLIQYYNGEERAKGNILERFSAQQFPDLHSELNLSSLELGDSALYFCASSARGSNTGELFFGEGSRLTVL.

The gene calls are TRBV7-8 and TRBJ1-6; maybe TRBD1 (5 bases). Per germline, CDR1 SGHVS and CDR2 FQNEAQ. V shed 2 bases and J shed 10 bases, with 12 bases lying between them. CDR3 length: 14 residues. CDR3 sequence reads: CASSLSAGPSPLHF. CDR3 DNA: TGTGCCAGCAGCTTATCAGCAGGGCCCTCACCCCTCCACTTT.